Listed here are 4 T cell receptor beta chains from one sample, sequenced in a study of blood T cell repertoires in COVID-19 (dated by TCRdb to 2018 to 2020). Libraries were constructed by the immunoSEQ multiplex PCR assay. This immuneACCESS table, as held by TCRdb, lists in-frame sequences with V and J called but not all clones. Of the missing ones, under half trace to an unresolved V gene in checked studies; the others have no known cause. This sample comprises tens of thousands of clones, approximately 90% of them detected only once. The ten largest make up around 1.2% of the sample. The sequenced sample was peripheral blood. All receptors derive from a woman in her sixties with acute or convalescent COVID-19.

This clone was seen just once. The chain combines TRBV7-8 with TRBJ2-5, with D possibly TRBD2 on 6 matching bases. Trimming took 8 bases from V and 3 from J, leaving 22 bases between them. CDR1 is SGHVS and CDR2 is FQNEAQ in the germline V gene. The CDR3 consists of 16 residues. This CDR3 is CASLPGLLRREETQYF. CDR3 DNA sequence: TGTGCCAGCCTCCCCGGACTATTGCGGAGGGAAGAGACCCAGTACTTC. Supplemented by reference TRBV7-8 and TRBJ2-5, the full variable domain reads GAGVSQSPRYKVAKRGQDVALRCDPISGHVSLFWYQQALGQGPEFLTYFQNEAQLDKSGLPSDRFFAERPEGSVSTLKIQRTQQEDSAVYLCASLPGLLRREETQYFGPGTRLLVL.

The rearrangement links TRBV4-3 to TRBJ1-2; 8 bases map to TRBD1. The CDR3 consists of 16 residues. The V segment lost 0 bases and the J segment 4 bases; nucleotides outside the gene matches: 7. The germline gives CDR1 LGHNA, CDR2 YSLEER. CDR3 amino acids: CASSQDAGGLAYGYTF. CDR3 coding DNA: TGCGCCAGCAGCCAAGATGCAGGGGGCTTGGCCTATGGCTACACCTTC.

J is TRBJ2-5 and V is TRBV7-2; D gene unclear. Germline CDR1 and CDR2: SGHTA and FQGNSA. The CDR3 runs to 15 residues. Trimming stripped 3 bases from V and 5 bases from J, with 16 bases between. The CDR3 DNA follows: TGTGCCAGCAGCTTGAACGGCGGCTTTGGGGAGACCCAGTACTTC. This translates into CASSLNGGFGETQYF.

This sequence joins TRBV28 and TRBJ1-5; 9 positions agree with TRBD1. Trimming cost V 6 bases and J 2 bases; bases outside gene matches: 11. This CDR3 region has 17 residues. CDR1 is MDHEN, CDR2 SYDVKM, per germline. CDR3 nucleotides: TGTGCCAGCAGACGACAGGGGGGATATATAGGCAATCAGCCCCAGCATTTT. Protein sequence: CASRRQGGYIGNQPQHF.